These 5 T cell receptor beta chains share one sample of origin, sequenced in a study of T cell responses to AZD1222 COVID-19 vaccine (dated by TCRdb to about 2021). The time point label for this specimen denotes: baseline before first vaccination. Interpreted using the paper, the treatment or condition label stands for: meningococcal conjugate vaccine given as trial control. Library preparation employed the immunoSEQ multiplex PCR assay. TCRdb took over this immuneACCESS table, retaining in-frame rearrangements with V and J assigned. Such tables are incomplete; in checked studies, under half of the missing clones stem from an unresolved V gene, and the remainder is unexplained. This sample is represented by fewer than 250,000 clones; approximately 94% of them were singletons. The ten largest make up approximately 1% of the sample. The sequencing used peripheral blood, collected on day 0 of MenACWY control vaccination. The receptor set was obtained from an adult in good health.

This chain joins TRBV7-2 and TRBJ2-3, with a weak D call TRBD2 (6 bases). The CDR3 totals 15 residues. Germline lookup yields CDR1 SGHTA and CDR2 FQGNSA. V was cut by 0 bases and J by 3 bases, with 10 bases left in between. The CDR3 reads CASSLAPGTTDTQYF. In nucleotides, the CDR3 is TGTGCCAGCAGCTTAGCACCCGGGACTACAGATACGCAGTATTTT. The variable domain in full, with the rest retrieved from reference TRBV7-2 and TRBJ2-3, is GAGVSQSPSNKVTEKGKDVELRCDPISGHTALYWYRQSLGQGLEFLIYFQGNSAPDKSGLPSDRFSAERTGGSVSTLTIQRTQQEDSAVYLCASSLAPGTTDTQYFGPGTRLTVL.

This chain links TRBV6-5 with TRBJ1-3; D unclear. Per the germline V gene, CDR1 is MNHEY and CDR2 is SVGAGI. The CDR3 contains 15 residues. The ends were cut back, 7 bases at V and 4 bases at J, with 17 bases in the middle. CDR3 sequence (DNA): TGTGCCAGCAAGGCCGGGGTATGGGAAGGAAACACCATATATTTT. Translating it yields CASKAGVWEGNTIYF.

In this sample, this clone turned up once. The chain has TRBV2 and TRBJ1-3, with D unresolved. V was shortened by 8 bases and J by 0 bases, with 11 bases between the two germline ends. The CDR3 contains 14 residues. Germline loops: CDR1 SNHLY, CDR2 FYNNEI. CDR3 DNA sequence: TGTGCCAGCCCTGTAGCCCACTCTGGAAACACCATATATTTT. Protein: CASPVAHSGNTIYF.

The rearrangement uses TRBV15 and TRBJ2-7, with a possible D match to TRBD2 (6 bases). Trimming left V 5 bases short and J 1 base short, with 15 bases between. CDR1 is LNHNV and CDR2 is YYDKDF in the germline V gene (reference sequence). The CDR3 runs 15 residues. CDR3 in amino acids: CATSEEGWGSYEQYF. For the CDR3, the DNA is TGTGCCACCAGCGAGGAGGGATGGGGTTCCTACGAGCAGTACTTC.

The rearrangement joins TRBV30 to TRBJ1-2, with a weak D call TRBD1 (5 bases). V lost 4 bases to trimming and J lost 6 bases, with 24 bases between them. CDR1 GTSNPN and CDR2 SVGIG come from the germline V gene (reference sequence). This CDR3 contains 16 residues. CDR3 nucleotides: TGTGCCTGGACCATCGAAGGTGGAGGGGCCCCTAATGGCTACACCTTC. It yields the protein CAWTIEGGGAPNGYTF. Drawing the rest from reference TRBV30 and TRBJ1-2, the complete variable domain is SQTIHQWPATLVQPVGSPLSLECTVEGTSNPNLYWYRQAAGRGLQLLFYSVGIGQISSEVPQNLSASRPQDRQFILSSKKLLLSDSGFYLCAWTIEGGGAPNGYTFGSGTRLTVV.